This record looks at one T cell receptor (beta chain) sequence and its context. This entry belongs to a study of blood T cell repertoires in COVID-19. Study details: The study drew acute and convalescent COVID-19 samples from the United States, Italy and Spain. PBMCs, B-cell-depleted T cells, or T cells were the source of the cDNA or gDNA that made up the material.

Germline CDR1 is SGHVS and CDR2 is FQNEAQ. The CDR3 extends over 14 amino acids. V lost 2 bases and J 5 bases, leaving 12 bases between the germline ends. In the study's own analysis: Reference gene primer amplification gave estimated nucleated cell counts. Data came from immunoSEQ multiplex PCR; TCRdb stores just in-frame clones and leaves some out. V, J and clone size reflect that table, while D and trimming were determined from the DNA. The table shows more than 70,000 clones, with about 85% occurring only once. The receptor comes from a woman aged 50 to 60 with active or convalescent COVID-19. Sequencing used peripheral blood. The chain employs TRBV7-8 and TRBJ1-2; weak D call: TRBD1 (5 bases). CDR3 amino acids: CASSLSGGKYGYTF. The DNA for the CDR3 is TGTGCCAGCAGCTTAAGCGGGGGGAAGTATGGCTACACCTTC. The whole variable domain, remainder taken from reference TRBV7-8 and TRBJ1-2, is GAGVSQSPRYKVAKRGQDVALRCDPISGHVSLFWYQQALGQGPEFLTYFQNEAQLDKSGLPSDRFFAERPEGSVSTLKIQRTQQEDSAVYLCASSLSGGKYGYTFGSGTRLTVV.